In this sample, the clone carrying this T cell receptor beta chain turned up a few times. What it binds is not known. This entry is derived from a study of T cell repertoires in cytomegalovirus infection. Study observations and caveats: Frequencies of public TCR beta families were cumulated, and this identified carriers of CMV plus the relevant HLA. CMV-specific TCR beta clonotypes restricted by HLA-C were the ones dominating the ex vivo response.

Germline loops: CDR1 ENHRY, CDR2 SYGVKD. The V and J ends lost 3 bases and 0 bases respectively, with 11 bases between them. There are 15 residues in the CDR3. TCRdb re-called the reads through MiXCR, storing one row per CDR3 protein. The table includes roughly 230,000 distinct CDR3 sequences, over 15% detected once. The sample consisted of CD8+ T cells from PBMCs. This clonotype was obtained from a human donor in good health (CMV status not recorded). Some clones in this sample may be carry-over from other donors' samples. The V and J genes are TRBV10-3 and TRBJ1-2; no clear D gene. In nucleotides, the CDR3 is TGTGCCATCAGTGACACAGCCTTTACTAACTATGGCTACACCTTC. Residues: CAISDTAFTNYGYTF.